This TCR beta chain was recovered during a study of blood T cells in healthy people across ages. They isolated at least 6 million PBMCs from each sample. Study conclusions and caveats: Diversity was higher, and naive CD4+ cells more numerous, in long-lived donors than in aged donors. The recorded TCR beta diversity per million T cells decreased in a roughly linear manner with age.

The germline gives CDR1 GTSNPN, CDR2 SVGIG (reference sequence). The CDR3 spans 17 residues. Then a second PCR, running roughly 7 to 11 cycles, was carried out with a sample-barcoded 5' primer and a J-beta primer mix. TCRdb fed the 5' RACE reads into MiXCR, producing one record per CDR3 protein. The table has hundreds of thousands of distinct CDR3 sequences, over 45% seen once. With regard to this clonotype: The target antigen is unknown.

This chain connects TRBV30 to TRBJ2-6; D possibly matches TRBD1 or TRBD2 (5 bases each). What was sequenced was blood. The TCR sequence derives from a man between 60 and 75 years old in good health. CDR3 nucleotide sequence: TGTGCTCTAGCTGCGAACAGGATCGCCTCTGGGGCCAACGTCCTGACTTTC. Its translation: CALAANRIASGANVLTF.